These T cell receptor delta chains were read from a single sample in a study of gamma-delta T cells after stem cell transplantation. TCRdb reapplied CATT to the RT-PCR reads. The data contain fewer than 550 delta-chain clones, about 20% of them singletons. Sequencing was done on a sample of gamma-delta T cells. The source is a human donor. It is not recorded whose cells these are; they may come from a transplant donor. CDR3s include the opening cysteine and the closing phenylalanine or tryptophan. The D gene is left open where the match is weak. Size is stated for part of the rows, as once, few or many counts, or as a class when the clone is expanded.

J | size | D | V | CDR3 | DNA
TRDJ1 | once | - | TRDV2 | CACDTLGGSFDKLIF | TGTGCCTGTGACACGTTGGGGGGAAGTTTCGATAAACTCATCTTT
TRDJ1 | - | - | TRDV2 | CACDEVGTTDTPDKLIF | TGTGCCTGTGACGAGGTTGGTACGACGGATACCCCCGATAAACTCATCTTT
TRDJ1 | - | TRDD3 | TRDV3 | CAVKPFLLRGGDTGTDKLIF | TGTGCCGTGAAGCCTTTCCTACTTCGAGGGGGGGATACTGGCACCGATAAACTCATCTTT
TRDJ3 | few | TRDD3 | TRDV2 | CACDIVLGDTDSWDTRQMFF | TGTGCCTGTGACATCGTACTGGGGGATACAGACTCCTGGGACACCCGACAGATGTTTTTC
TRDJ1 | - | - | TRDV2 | CACDTVSRRTYTDKLIF | TGTGCCTGTGACACCGTGAGCCGAAGGACTTACACCGATAAACTCATCTTT
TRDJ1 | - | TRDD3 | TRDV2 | CACDTVGGSSPDKLIF | TGTGCCTGTGACACCGTTGGGGGATCCTCTCCCGATAAACTCATCTTT
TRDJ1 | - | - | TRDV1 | CALGELNSLLRTDKLIF | TGTGCTCTTGGGGAACTGAACTCCCTCTTGCGAACCGATAAACTCATCTTT
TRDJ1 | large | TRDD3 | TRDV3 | CAFGERPSYPHKLWGIPYTDKLIF | TGTGCCTTTGGAGAAAGGCCTTCCTACCCCCATAAACTCTGGGGGATACCGTACACCGATAAACTCATCTTT
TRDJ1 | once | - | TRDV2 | CACDTVGWSGVKTDKLIF | TGTGCCTGTGACACCGTGGGCTGGTCCGGTGTAAAGACCGATAAACTCATCTTT
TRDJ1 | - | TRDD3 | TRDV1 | CALGAPDSYFLILGDTLYTDKLIF | TGTGCTCTTGGGGCCCCGGACTCCTACTTCCTGATACTGGGGGATACCCTGTACACCGATAAACTCATCTTT
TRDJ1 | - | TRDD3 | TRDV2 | CACDTLLGAREGSTDKLIF | TGTGCCTGTGACACTCTACTGGGGGCCCGAGAGGGAAGCACCGATAAACTCATCTTT
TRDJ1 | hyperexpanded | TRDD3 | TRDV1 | CALGELSPLPPPRVLGDTDKLIF | TGTGCTCTTGGGGAACTTAGTCCCCTTCCCCCACCAAGGGTACTGGGGGACACCGATAAACTCATCTTT
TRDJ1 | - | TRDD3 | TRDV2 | CACDSLGDTNTDKLIF | TGTGCCTGTGACTCACTGGGGGATACCAACACCGATAAACTCATCTTT
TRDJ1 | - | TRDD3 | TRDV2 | CACDTVAGWGTPGRTDKLIF | TGTGCCTGTGACACCGTCGCGGGCTGGGGGACCCCGGGGCGCACCGATAAACTCATCTTT
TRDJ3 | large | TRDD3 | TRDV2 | CACDTASYWGIPPSSWDTRQMFF | TGTGCCTGTGACACCGCCTCGTACTGGGGGATACCACCTAGCTCCTGGGACACCCGACAGATGTTTTTC
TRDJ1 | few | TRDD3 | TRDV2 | CACDSLGGGILDPDKLIF | TGTGCCTGTGACTCTTTAGGGGGGGGGATACTCGACCCCGATAAACTCATCTTT
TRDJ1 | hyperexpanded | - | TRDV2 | CACDTLVSSTDKLIF | TGTGCCTGTGACACCCTCGTCAGTTCCACCGATAAACTCATCTTT
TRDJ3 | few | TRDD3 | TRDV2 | CACDTVLGDTSWDTRQMFF | TGTGCCTGTGACACCGTACTGGGGGATACGTCGTGGGACACCCGACAGATGTTTTTC
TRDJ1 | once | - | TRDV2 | CACYTLMNTDKLIF | TGTGCCTGCTACACCCTGATGAATACCGATAAACTCATCTTT
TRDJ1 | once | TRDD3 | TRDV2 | CACDAVLGDKNKLIF | TGTGCCTGTGATGCCGTACTGGGGGATAAGAATAAACTCATCTTT
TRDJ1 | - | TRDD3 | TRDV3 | CAFYTVGDWVTDKLIF | TGTGCCTTTTACACGGTGGGGGACTGGGTCACCGATAAACTCATCTTT